The 15 T cell receptor beta chains below come from one sample, sequenced in a study of T cells in Graves' hyperthyroidism and ophthalmopathy. Amplification of TCR beta CDR3 regions used RNA as the template. TCR CDR3 regions were first amplified by RT-PCR with HTBI primers. MiXCR was run by TCRdb on the multiplex PCR reads, yielding one entry per CDR3 protein. The table lists 600,000 or so distinct CDR3 sequences, approximately 15% of them singletons. What was sequenced was blood. These receptors were taken from a woman younger than 30 with Graves' ophthalmopathy.

This clonotype was detected a few times. This chain joins TRBV4-1 and TRBJ2-1; 9 bases align to TRBD2. The CDR3 loop spans 15 amino acids. Germline V gives CDR1 MGHRA, CDR2 YSYEKL. V gave up 1 base and J gave up 12 bases; unmatched junction bases: 10. The CDR3: CASSQVSSGIGRQFF. The CDR3 coding sequence is TGCGCCAGCAGCCAAGTGTCTAGCGGGATAGGGAGGCAGTTCTTC.

This clonotype appeared many times. The genes are TRBV11-3 and TRBJ2-3; D is perhaps TRBD2 (5 bases). Germline V CDR1 and CDR2: SGHNT, YENEEA. V was pared by 8 bases and J by 1 base, with 13 bases between. CDR3 length: 14 residues. CDR3 in DNA: TGTGCCAGCCACGGAATGAGGGGCACAGATACGCAGTATTTT. This translates into CASHGMRGTDTQYF.

The rearrangement joins TRBV2 to TRBJ1-4; D uncertain. V was shortened by 6 bases and J by 6 bases, with 11 bases between the two germline ends. CDR1 is SNHLY, CDR2 FYNNEI, per germline. The CDR3 totals 13 residues. The CDR3 DNA is TGTGCCAGCAGCCGGGATTTAGATGAAAAACTGTTTTTT. Translated: CASSRDLDEKLFF.

To note about this clonotype: It may be a read error: a sequence one base away is much more abundant. The CDR3 region has the DNA TGTGCCAGCGGGGTCGGGGGGGGGGCTGGCTATGGCTACACCTTC. This codes for CASGVGGGAGYGYTF. This chain links TRBV7-2 with TRBJ1-2; perhaps TRBD1 as D (6 bases). Germline V gene lookup returns CDR1 SGHTA and CDR2 FQGNSA. This CDR3 is 15 amino acids long. Trimming pared 8 bases from V and 4 bases from J, leaving 20 bases between.

This clonotype was recorded a few times. This chain links TRBV4-3 with TRBJ2-2, with D maybe TRBD2 (6 bases). Trimming left V 0 bases short and J 3 bases short, with 11 bases between. The germline gives CDR1 LGHNA, CDR2 YSLEER. The CDR3 sequence is 16 residues long. The CDR3 sequence is CASSQDWDWDTGELFF. CDR3 coding DNA: TGCGCCAGCAGCCAAGATTGGGACTGGGACACCGGGGAGCTGTTTTTT.

This clonotype was observed at least ten times. The chain has TRBV9 and TRBJ1-1, with TRBD1 as a possible D gene (5 bases). Germline V gene sequence: CDR1 SGDLS, CDR2 YYNGEE. V lost 6 bases and J lost 4, with 28 bases in between. The CDR3 spans 18 residues. For the CDR3, the DNA is TGTGCCAGCACTTCCCCCAGGGATCGAGGGGAGGTCGGCACTGAAGCTTTCTTT. Its protein is CASTSPRDRGEVGTEAFF.

This clonotype was recorded many times. The chain has TRBV6-1 and TRBJ1-1; D remains ambiguous. CDR3 length: 13 residues. In germline, CDR1 is MNHNS, CDR2 SASEGT. Between the trimmed V and J ends, which lost 2 bases and 3 bases, there was a span of 7 bases. The CDR3 spells CASSEIEDTEAFF. DNA for the CDR3: TGTGCCAGCAGTGAAATTGAGGACACTGAAGCTTTCTTT.

The chain recombines TRBV10-3 with TRBJ1-1; tentatively, D is TRBD1 (6 bases). The germline CDR1 and CDR2 sequences are ENHRY and SYGVKD. This CDR3 contains 14 residues. Trimming stripped 6 bases from V and 9 bases from J, with 20 bases between. CDR3 protein: CAIRGTGQGTQAFF. CDR3 DNA: TGTGCCATCAGGGGTACAGGGCAGGGAACTCAAGCTTTCTTT.

This clonotype was detected only a few times. The J gene is TRBJ2-4, the V gene TRBV29-1; TRBD1 aligns across 7 bases. CDR3 length equals 14 residues. Germline V gene data show CDR1 as SQVTM and CDR2 as ANQGSEA. Trimming took 7 bases from V and 1 from J; bases not matched to a gene: 7. The CDR3 nucleotides read TGCAGCGCCCGACAGGGTGGGGCCAAAAACATTCAGTACTTC. Translating gives CSARQGGAKNIQYF.

There are a few counts of this clonotype. V usage is TRBV3-1 and J usage is TRBJ2-7; perhaps TRBD1 as D (6 bases). The CDR3 length is 14 residues. Trimming took 5 bases from V and 4 from J, leaving 15 bases between them. Germline V gives CDR1 LGHDT, CDR2 YNNKEL (reference sequence). The CDR3 is CASSGTPKDYEQYF. CDR3 nucleotide sequence: TGTGCCAGCAGCGGGACACCTAAGGATTACGAGCAGTACTTC.

In its sample, this clonotype was seen many times. The gene calls are TRBV6-1 and TRBJ2-5; the D is unclear. There are 13 residues in the CDR3. V dropped 6 bases and J dropped 6 bases, with 14 bases sitting between them. Per the germline V gene, CDR1 is MNHNS and CDR2 is SASEGT. Here the CDR3 DNA reads TGTGCCAGCAGCCCGGACCCATCCAAGACCCAGTACTTC. Amino acids: CASSPDPSKTQYF.

This chain joins TRBV28 and TRBJ2-1, with 11 positions matching TRBD2. Germline lookup yields CDR1 MDHEN and CDR2 SYDVKM. V shed 3 bases and J 2 bases; nucleotides not matched to a gene: 3. The CDR3 contains 16 residues. The CDR3 loop reads CASSFSGRAPYNEQFF. CDR3 sequence (DNA): TGTGCCAGCAGTTTTAGCGGGAGGGCCCCCTACAATGAGCAGTTCTTC.

The V gene is TRBV4-2, the J gene TRBJ2-3; TRBD2 matches at 8 bases. Germline V gene sequence: CDR1 LGHNA, CDR2 YNFKEQ. CDR3 size: 16 residues. The V gene end was trimmed by 1 base and the J gene end by 6 bases; junction bases not matched to a gene: 9. CDR3 amino acids: CASSQVGAGGYDTQYF. The CDR3 DNA follows: TGTGCCAGCAGCCAAGTAGGGGCGGGAGGTTACGATACGCAGTATTTT.

This clonotype was seen many times. The V and J genes are TRBV20-1 and TRBJ2-5; 10 nucleotides align to TRBD1. Unmatched junction bases numbered 2, after V lost 6 bases and J lost 4 bases. CDR1 DFQATT and CDR2 SNEGSKA come from the germline V gene (reference sequence). CDR3 size: 12 residues. The CDR3 loop is CSAGQGVETQYF. In DNA form, the CDR3 reads TGCAGTGCCGGACAGGGGGTAGAGACCCAGTACTTC.

This clonotype has just a few counts. This chain joins TRBV5-4 and TRBJ2-3; D uncertain. The CDR3 spans 15 residues. The V gene's germline CDR1 is SGHNT and CDR2 YYREEE (reference sequence). V lost 4 bases and J 0 bases, leaving 12 bases between the germline ends. CDR3 residues: CASSVVAVSTDTQYF. The CDR3 nucleotides read TGTGCCAGCAGCGTAGTGGCGGTTAGCACAGATACGCAGTATTTT.